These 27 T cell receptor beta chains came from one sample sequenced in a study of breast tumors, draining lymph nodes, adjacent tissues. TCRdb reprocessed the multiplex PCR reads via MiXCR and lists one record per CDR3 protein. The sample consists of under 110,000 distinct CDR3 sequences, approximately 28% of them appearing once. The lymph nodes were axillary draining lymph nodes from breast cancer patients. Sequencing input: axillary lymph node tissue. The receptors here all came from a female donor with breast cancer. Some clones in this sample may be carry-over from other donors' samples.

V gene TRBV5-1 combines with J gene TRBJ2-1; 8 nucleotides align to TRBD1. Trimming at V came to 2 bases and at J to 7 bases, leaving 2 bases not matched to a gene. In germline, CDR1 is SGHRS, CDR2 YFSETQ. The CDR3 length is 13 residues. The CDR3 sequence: CASSFGTGNEQFF. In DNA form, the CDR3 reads TGCGCCAGCAGCTTCGGGACAGGTAATGAGCAGTTCTTC.

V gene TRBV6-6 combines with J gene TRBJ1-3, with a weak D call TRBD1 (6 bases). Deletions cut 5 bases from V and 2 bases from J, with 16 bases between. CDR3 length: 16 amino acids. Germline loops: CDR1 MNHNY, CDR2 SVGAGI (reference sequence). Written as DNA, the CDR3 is TGTGCCAGCAGTCCTGATAAAGAGGGGGCTGGAAACACCATATATTTT. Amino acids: CASSPDKEGAGNTIYF.

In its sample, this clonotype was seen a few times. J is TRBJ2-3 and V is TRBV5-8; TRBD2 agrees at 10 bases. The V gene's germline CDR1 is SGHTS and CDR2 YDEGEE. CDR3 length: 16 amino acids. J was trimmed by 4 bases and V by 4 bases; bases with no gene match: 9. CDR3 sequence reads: CASSVERGGLSDTQYF. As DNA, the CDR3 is TGTGCCAGCAGCGTCGAGCGGGGGGGCCTATCAGATACGCAGTATTTT.

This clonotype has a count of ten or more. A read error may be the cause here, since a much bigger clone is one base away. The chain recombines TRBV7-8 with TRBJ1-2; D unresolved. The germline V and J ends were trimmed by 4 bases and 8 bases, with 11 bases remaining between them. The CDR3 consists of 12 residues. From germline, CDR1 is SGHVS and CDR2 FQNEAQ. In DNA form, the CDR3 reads TGTGCCAGCAGCTCTACTACTGAGGGCTACACCTTC. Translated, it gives CASSSTTEGYTF.

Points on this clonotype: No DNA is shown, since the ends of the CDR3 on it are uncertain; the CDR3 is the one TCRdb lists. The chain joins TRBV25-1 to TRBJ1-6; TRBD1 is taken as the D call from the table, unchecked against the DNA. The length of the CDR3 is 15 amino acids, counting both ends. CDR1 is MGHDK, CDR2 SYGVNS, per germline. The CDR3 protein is CACSASQGSNSPLHF.

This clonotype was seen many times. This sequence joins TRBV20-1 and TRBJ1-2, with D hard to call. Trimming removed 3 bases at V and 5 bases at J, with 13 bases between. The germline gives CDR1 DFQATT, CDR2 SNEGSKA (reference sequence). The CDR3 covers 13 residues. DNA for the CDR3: TGCAGTGCTAGCGGATCATCGCGATATGGCTACACCTTC. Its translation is CSASGSSRYGYTF.

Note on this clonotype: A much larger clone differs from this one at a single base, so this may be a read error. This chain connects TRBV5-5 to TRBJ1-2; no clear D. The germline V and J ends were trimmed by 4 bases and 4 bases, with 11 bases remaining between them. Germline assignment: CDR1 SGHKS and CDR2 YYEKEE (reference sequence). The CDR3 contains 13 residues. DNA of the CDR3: TGTGCCAGCAGCCGACTCGCGACCTATGGCTACACCTTC. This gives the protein CASSRLATYGYTF.

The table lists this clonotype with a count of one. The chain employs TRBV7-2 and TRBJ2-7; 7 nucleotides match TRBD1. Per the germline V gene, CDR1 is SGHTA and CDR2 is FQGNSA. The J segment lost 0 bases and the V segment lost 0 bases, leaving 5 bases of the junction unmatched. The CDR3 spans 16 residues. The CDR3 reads CASSLATGLSSYEQYF. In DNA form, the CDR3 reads TGTGCCAGCAGCTTAGCGACAGGGCTAAGCTCCTACGAGCAGTACTTC.

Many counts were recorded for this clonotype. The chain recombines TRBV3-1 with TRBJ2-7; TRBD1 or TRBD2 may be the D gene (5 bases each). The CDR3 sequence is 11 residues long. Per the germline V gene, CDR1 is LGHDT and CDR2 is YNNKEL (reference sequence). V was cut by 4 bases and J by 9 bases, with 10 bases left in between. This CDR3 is CASSPGRGQYF. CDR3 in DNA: TGTGCCAGCAGCCCAGGGAGAGGGCAGTACTTC.

For the CDR3, the DNA is TGCAGTGCTAGAGATAGCGGGTTCCTTTCCACAGATACGCAGTATTTT. Encoded protein: CSARDSGFLSTDTQYF. This chain joins TRBV20-1 and TRBJ2-3; TRBD2 matches at 7 bases. The germline V gene encodes CDR1 DFQATT and CDR2 SNEGSKA (reference sequence). The CDR3 consists of 16 residues. Trimming at V came to 0 bases and at J to 2 bases, leaving 8 bases not matched to a gene.

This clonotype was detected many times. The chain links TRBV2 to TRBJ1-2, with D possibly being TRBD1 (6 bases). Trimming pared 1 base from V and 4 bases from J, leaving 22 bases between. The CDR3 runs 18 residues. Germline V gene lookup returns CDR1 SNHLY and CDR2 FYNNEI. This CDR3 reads CASSEDWTAYLRGYGYTF. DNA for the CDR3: TGTGCCAGCAGTGAAGACTGGACAGCTTATCTACGAGGCTATGGCTACACCTTC.

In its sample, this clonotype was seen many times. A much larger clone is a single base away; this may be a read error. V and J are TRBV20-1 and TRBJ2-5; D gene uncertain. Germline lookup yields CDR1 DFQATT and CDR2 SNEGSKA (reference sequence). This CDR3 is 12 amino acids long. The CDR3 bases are TGCAGTGCTAGAGGAAGCCAAGAGACCCCGTACTTC. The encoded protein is CSARGSQETPYF.

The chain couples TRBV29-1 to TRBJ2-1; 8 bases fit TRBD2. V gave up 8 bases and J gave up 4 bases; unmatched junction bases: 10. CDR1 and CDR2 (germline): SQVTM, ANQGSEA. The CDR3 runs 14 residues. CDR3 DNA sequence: TGCAGCTTAGGGTCTAGCGGGCTATACAATGAGCAGTTCTTC. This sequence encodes CSLGSSGLYNEQFF.

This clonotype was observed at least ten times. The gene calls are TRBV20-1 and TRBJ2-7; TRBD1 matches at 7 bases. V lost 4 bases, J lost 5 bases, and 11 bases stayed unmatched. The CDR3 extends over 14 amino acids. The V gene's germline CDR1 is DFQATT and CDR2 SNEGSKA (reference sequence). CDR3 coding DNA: TGCAGTGCTAAGGGACAGTTGTACGCCCACGAGCAGTACTTC. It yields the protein CSAKGQLYAHEQYF.

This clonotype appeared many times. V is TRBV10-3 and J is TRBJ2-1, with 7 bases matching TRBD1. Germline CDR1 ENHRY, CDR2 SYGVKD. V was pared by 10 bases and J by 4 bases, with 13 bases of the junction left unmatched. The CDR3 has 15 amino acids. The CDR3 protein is CATEKGTVPYNEQFF. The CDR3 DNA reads TGTGCCACCGAAAAGGGGACAGTACCGTACAATGAGCAGTTCTTC.

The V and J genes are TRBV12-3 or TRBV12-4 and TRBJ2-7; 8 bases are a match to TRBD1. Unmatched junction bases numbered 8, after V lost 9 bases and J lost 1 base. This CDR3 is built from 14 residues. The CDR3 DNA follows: TGTGCCAGTGCAGGGGGGACAGGTTCCTACGAGCAGTACTTC. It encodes CASAGGTGSYEQYF.

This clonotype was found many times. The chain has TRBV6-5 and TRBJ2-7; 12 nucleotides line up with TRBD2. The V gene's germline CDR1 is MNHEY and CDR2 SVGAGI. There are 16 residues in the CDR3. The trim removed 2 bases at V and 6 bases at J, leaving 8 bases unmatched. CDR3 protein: CASSYGLLAGGGEQYF. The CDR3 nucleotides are TGTGCCAGCAGTTACGGCCTACTAGCGGGAGGTGGCGAGCAGTACTTC.

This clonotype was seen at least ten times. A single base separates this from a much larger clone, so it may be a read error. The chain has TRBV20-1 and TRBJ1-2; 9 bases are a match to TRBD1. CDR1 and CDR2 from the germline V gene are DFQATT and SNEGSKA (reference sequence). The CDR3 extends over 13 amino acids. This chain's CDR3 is CSAPDRGNYAYTF. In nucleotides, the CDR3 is TGCAGTGCTCCGGACAGGGGAAACTATGCCTACACCTTC.

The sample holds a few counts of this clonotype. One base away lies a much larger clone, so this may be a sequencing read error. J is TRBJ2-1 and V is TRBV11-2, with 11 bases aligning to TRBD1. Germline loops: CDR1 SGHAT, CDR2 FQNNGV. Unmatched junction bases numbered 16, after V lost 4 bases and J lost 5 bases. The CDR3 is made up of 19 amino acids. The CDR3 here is CASSWTGGAWREGHNEQFF. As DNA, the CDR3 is TGTGCCAGCAGCTGGACAGGGGGCGCATGGCGGGAGGGCCACAATGAGCAGTTCTTC.

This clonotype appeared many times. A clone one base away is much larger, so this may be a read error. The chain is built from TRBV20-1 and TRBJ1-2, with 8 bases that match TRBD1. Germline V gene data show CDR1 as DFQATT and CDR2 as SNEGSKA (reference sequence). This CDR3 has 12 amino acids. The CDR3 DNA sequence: TGCAGTGCTTTCAGGGGGCGGAATGGCTCCACCTTC. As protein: CSAFRGRNGSTF.

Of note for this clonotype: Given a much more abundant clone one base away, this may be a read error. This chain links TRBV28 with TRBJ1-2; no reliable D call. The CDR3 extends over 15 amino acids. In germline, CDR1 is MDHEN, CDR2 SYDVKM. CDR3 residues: CASSLGTGENCGYTF. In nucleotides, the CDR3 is TGTGCCAGCAGTTTGGGTACGGGAGAAAACTGTGGCTACACCTTC.

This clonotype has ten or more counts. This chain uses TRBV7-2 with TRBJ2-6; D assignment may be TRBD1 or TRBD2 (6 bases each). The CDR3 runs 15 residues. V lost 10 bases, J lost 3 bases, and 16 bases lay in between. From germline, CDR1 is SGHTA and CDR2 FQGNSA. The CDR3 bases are TGTGCCACTCCTTTTCGGGGGCTTGGGGCCAACGTCCTGACTTTC. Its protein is CATPFRGLGANVLTF.

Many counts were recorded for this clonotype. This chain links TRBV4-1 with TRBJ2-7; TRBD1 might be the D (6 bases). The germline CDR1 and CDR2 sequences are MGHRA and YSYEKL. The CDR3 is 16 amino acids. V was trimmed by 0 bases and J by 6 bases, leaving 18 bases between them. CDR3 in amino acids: CASSQEARRGYGEQYF. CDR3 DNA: TGCGCCAGCAGCCAAGAGGCCAGAAGGGGGTACGGCGAGCAGTACTTC.

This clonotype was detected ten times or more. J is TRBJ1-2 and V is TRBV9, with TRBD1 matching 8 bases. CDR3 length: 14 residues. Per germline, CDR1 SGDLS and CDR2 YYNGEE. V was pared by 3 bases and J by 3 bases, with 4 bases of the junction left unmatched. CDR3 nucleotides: TGTGCCAGCAGCGCATGGACAGGGTACTATGGCTACACCTTC. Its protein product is CASSAWTGYYGYTF.

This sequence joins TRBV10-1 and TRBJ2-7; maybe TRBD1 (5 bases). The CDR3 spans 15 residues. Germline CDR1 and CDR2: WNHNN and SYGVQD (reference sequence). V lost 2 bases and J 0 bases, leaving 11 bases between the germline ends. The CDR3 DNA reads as TGCGCCAGCAGTGAGCTTGAAGGGGACTCCTACGAGCAGTACTTC. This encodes CASSELEGDSYEQYF.

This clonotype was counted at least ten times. CDR3 nucleotides: TGTGCCAGCAGCTGGAGGACAGGGGGCGGTCAGCCCCAGCATTTT. It encodes CASSWRTGGGQPQHF. This chain connects TRBV7-2 to TRBJ1-5, with 11 nucleotides matching TRBD1. The germline V gene has CDR1 SGHTA and CDR2 FQGNSA. J was trimmed by 6 bases and V by 4 bases; bases with no gene match: 5. The CDR3 has 15 residues.

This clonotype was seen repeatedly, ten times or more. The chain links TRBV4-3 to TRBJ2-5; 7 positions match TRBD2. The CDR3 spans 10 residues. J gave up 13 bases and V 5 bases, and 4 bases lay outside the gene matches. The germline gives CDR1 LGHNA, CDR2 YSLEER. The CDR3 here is CASSFQRGYF. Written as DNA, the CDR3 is TGCGCCAGCAGCTTCCAGCGGGGGTACTTC.